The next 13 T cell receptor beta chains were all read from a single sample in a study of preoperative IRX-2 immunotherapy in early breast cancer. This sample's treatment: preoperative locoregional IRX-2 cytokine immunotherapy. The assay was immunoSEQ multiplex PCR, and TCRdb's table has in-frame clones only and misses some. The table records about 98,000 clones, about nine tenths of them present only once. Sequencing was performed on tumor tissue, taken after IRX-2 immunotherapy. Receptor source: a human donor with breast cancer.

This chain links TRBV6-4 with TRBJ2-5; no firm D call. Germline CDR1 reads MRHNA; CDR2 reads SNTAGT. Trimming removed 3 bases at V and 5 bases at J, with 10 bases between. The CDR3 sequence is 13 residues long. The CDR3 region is CASSESWDETQYF. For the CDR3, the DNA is TGTGCCAGCAGTGAAAGTTGGGATGAGACCCAGTACTTC.

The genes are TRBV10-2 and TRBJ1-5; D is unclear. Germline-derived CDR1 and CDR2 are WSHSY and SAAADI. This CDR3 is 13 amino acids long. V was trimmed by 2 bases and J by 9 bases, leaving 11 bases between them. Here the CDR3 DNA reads TGCGCCAGCAGTGAGGAGGTCTGGTCGCCCCAGCATTTT. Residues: CASSEEVWSPQHF.

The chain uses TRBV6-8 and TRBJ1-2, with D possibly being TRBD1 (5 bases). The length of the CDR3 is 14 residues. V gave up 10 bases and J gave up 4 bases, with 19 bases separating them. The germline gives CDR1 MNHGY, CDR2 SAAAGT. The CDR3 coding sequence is TGTGCCATCACCCCGCAGGGTTTAGGCTATGGCTACACCTTC. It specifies CAITPQGLGYGYTF.

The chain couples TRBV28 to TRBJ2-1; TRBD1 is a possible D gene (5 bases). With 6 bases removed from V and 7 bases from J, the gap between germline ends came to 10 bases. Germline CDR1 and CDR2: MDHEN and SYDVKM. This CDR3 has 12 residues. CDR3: CASRTPGNEQFF. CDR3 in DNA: TGTGCCAGCAGGACCCCAGGGAATGAGCAGTTCTTC.

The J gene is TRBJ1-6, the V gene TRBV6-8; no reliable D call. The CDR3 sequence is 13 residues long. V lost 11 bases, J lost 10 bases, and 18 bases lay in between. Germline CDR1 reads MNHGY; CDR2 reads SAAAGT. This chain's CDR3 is CAGGEEEESPLHF. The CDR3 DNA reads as TGTGCCGGCGGGGAGGAAGAAGAGTCACCCCTCCACTTT.

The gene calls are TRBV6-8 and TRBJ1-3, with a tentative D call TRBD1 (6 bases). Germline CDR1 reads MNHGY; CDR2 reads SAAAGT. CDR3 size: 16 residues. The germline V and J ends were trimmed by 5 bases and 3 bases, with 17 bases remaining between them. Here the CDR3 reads CASSAQGGRIGNTIYF. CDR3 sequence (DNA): TGTGCCAGCAGTGCCCAAGGGGGGCGGATTGGAAACACCATATATTTT.

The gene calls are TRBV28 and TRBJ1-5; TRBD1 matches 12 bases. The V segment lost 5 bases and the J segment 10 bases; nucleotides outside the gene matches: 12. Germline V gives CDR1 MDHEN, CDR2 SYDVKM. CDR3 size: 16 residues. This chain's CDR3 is CASSAMGQGALRPQHF. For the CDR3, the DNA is TGTGCCAGCAGTGCGATGGGACAGGGGGCCCTCCGTCCCCAGCATTTT.

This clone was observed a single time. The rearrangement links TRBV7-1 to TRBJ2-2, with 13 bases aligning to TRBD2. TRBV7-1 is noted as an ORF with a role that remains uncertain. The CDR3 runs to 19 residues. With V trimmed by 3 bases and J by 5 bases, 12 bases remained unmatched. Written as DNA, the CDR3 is TGTGCCAGCAGCTCCTATGGACTAGCGGGGGCTAGGGGGACCGGGGAGCTGTTTTTT. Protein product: CASSSYGLAGARGTGELFF.

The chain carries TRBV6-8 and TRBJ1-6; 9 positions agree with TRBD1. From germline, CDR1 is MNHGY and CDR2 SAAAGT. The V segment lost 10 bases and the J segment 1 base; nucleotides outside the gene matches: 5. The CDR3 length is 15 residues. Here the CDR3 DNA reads TGTGCCATCAGGGGACAGGGTTCCTATAATTCACCCCTCCACTTT. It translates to CAIRGQGSYNSPLHF.

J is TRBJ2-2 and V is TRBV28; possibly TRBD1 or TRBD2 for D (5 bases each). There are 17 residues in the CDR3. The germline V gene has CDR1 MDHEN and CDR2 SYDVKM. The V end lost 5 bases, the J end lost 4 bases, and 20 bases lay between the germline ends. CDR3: CASSPPTGAAVTGELFF. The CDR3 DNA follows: TGTGCCAGCAGTCCACCGACCGGGGCGGCAGTCACCGGGGAGCTGTTTTTT.

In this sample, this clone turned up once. CDR3: CASSTLSRTYTEAFF. Here the CDR3 DNA reads TGTGCCAGCAGCACCCTCTCACGGACCTACACTGAAGCTTTCTTT. The J gene is TRBJ1-1, the V gene TRBV28, with no clear D. Per germline, CDR1 MDHEN and CDR2 SYDVKM. The CDR3 is 15 residues long. V dropped 6 bases and J dropped 3 bases, with 17 bases sitting between them.

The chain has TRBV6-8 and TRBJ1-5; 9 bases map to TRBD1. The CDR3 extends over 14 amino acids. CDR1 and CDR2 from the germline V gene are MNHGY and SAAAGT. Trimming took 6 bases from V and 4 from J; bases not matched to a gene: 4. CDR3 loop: CASRDRGPNQPQHF. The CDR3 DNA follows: TGTGCCAGCAGGGACAGGGGCCCGAATCAGCCCCAGCATTTT.

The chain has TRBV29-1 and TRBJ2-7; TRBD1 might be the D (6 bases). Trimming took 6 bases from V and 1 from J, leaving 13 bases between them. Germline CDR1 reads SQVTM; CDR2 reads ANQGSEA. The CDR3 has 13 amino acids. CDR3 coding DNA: TGCAGCGTAAAAGCGGACAGTTCCTACGAGCAGTACTTC. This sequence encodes CSVKADSSYEQYF.